This T cell receptor beta chain derives from a study of OX40 agonist ivuxolimab in advanced cancers. Context from the whole study: Ivuxolimab was an agonistic, fully human IgG2 monoclonal antibody directed against OX40 (CD134), a costimulatory receptor. In the dose-escalation cohort, about four fifths of patients were male, and the mean age was 60 years with a range of about 20 to 80. Prior anti-PD-1, anti-PD-L1 or anti-CTLA-4 therapy was permitted, and 40% of dose-escalation patients had received checkpoint inhibitors. Among the approximately 50 dose-escalation patients, some 20 had hepatocellular carcinoma, around 15 melanoma, 9 renal cell carcinoma and 9 head and neck cancer. The paper describes the monotherapy dose-escalation part (N of about 50 patients) of the phase I trial of ivuxolimab. Partial responses were achieved by three dose-escalation patients, of whom one had hepatocellular carcinoma and two had cutaneous melanoma. Intravenous ivuxolimab was administered to patients every 2 weeks at six dose levels: 0.01, 0.1, 0.3, 1.5, 3 and 10 mg/kg. The purpose of peripheral TCRbeta sequencing was to test whether ivuxolimab changed TCR sequence diversity and led to clonal T-cell expansion.

Patients with a history of autoimmune disease or receiving systemic immunosuppression were excluded from the trial. Peripheral blood for TCR sequencing was drawn from every dose cohort at baseline, at cycle 4 day 1 and at cycle 7 day 1. Samples were obtained from an open-label, multicenter, first-in-human phase I dose-escalation trial of ivuxolimab. Adults with locally advanced or metastatic melanoma, renal cell carcinoma, hepatocellular carcinoma or head and neck squamous cell carcinoma were enrolled in the trial. Before TCR sequencing, CD4+ T cells and CD8+ T cells were sorted from peripheral blood as separate populations. What the work shows at the level of the full study, not this receptor alone: At doses of 0.1 to 3.0 mg/kg, clonal expansion of both CD4+ and CD8+ blood T cells was observed from baseline to week 6. In partial responders in the 0.1-3.0 mg/kg groups, normalized peripheral clonal expansion was found to be among the lowest, especially among CD8+ T cells. On average, CD8+ T cells showed more expanded clones than CD4+ T cells after ivuxolimab. The antigen specificity of the peripheral T cells that underwent clonal expansion was not determined. Low levels of normalized T-cell clonal expansion were also seen in some patients who did not respond.

A remark on this clone: Its antigen is currently not known. Within one base of it there is no much larger clone, and no base qualities were kept.

Genomic DNA was extracted from sorted cells for sequencing of the TCRbeta CDR3 region. The immunoSEQ Assay was used for sequencing of TCRbeta CDR3 regions. TCRdb re-hosts the immuneACCESS table, in-frame sequences only. Its copies lack some clones; in the studies checked, an unresolved V gene accounts for under half of them, and the cause for the rest is not known. The sample table contains tens of thousands of clones; only one count was recorded for approximately 86% of them. The top ten clonotypes cover approximately 15% of the sample. This TCR derives from an adult with an advanced solid tumor such as melanoma, head and neck, liver or kidney cancer. Sequencing used CD4+ or CD8+ T cells sorted from blood, obtained in a trial of the OX40 agonist ivuxolimab.

The nucleotides read TGTGCCAGCAGCCTCCGCCGGGACAGGCTTACAGATACGCAGTATTTT. Translated, it gives CASSLRRDRLTDTQYF. The chain is assembled from TRBV27 and TRBJ2-3; 8 bases in the middle match TRBD1. Spanning cysteine to phenylalanine, the CDR3 consists of 16 amino acids. Only the CDR3 part of the read is kept: 48 bases, read in frame from the first base. V is pruned by 6 bases and J by 3 bases, leaving 11 bases of the junction without a gene match. The germline V gene encodes CDR1 MNHEY and CDR2 SMNVEV (reference sequence).